These T cell receptor beta chains were read from a single sample in a study of PD-L1 blockade in urothelial cancer. Libraries were prepared by immunoSEQ multiplex PCR; TCRdb keeps only in-frame clonotypes and omits some of them. The table has tens of thousands of clones, roughly 87% seen once; the top ten hold around 5%. The input for sequencing was PBMCs, taken around atezolizumab (anti-PD-L1) treatment. The receptors were sampled from a woman between 65 and 79 years old with urothelial cancer. The conserved cysteine and the conserved F or W are not part of the CDR3 here.

cdr3_aa	v_call	j_call
ASSLTGHHGYGYT	TRBV7-2	TRBJ1-2
ASSSPAERNTGELF	TRBV5-4	TRBJ2-2
ASSRNLGAEETQY	TRBV7-6	TRBJ2-5
ASSGPHLGSNEQF	TRBV19	TRBJ2-1
AISPDRGPVEQY	TRBV10-3	TRBJ2-7
ASSLFTGETQY	TRBV5-4	TRBJ2-5
ASSSTGGANNEQF	TRBV7-8	TRBJ2-1
ASSLVLPVSNRGWGGYT	TRBV7-2	TRBJ1-2
ASSVGLAGPTDTQY	TRBV9	TRBJ2-3
ATSRDLSETQY	TRBV15	TRBJ2-5
ASSFEGSYEQY	TRBV27	TRBJ2-7
AWNLYRGHSCGYT	TRBV30	TRBJ1-2
ASSMTKEGTQY	TRBV19	TRBJ2-5
AWRPDLGTANEKLF	TRBV30	TRBJ1-4
ASFPPGLAGGASDTQY	TRBV28	TRBJ2-3
ASSLTGGLSYNSPLH	TRBV27	TRBJ1-6
ASSPTQGATNEKLF	TRBV18	TRBJ1-4
AISESGGRGTDTQY	TRBV10-3	TRBJ2-3
ASSLAGDRGHREQY	TRBV5-6	TRBJ2-7
AWSVHVNTEAF	TRBV30	TRBJ1-1
ASSLALGGDSNQPQH	TRBV7-2	TRBJ1-5
ASSVESPGANVLT	TRBV9	TRBJ2-6